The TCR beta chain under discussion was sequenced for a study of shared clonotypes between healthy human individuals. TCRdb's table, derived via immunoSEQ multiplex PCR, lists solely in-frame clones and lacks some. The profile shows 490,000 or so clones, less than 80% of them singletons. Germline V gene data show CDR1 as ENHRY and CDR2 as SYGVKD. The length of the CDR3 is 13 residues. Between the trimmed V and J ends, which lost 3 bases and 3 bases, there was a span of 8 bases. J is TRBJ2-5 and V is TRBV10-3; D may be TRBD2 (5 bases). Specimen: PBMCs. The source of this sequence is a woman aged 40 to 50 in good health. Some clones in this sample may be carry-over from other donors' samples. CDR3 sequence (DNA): TGTGCCATCAGTGATCCCGGGAAAGAGACCCAGTACTTC. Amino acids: CAISDPGKETQYF.